This record covers a single T cell receptor (beta chain). The entry originates in a study of blood T cell repertoires in COVID-19. Study details: COVID-19 samples from acute and convalescent phases originated in the United States, Italy and Spain. PBMCs, B-cell-depleted T cells, or T cells provided the cDNA or gDNA that made up the material.

How the authors handled the data: Reference gene primer amplification in the assay estimated nucleated cell counts. This table comes from immunoSEQ multiplex PCR, and its TCRdb copy is limited to in-frame clones, with some not included. V, J and clone size derive from that table, while D and trimming were established from the DNA sequence. The sample lists some 250,000 clones; around 82% were seen once. This receptor was taken from a woman under 30 with acute or convalescent COVID-19. The sample comprised peripheral blood.

The CDR3 spells CASSLDSPLSNEQFF. The CDR3 DNA reads as TGTGCCAGCAGCCTAGATAGCCCCCTAAGCAATGAGCAGTTCTTC. The chain joins TRBV7-9 to TRBJ2-1; D ambiguous. Germline CDR1 SEHNR, CDR2 FQNEAQ (reference sequence). Trimming stripped 5 bases from V and 6 bases from J, with 17 bases between. The CDR3 has 15 amino acids.